Each of the 10 T cell receptor beta chains below was sequenced from the same sample in a study of chemoradiotherapy in HPV16-positive cancers. The data were produced by immunoSEQ multiplex PCR, yet TCRdb's version contains in-frame clones alone and is incomplete. The sample has roughly 7,100 clones, roughly 83% seen once. The source was blood, collected from a patient who underwent chemoradiotherapy. These receptor sequences come from a human donor with HPV-associated anogenital cancer.

The chain links TRBV7-8 to TRBJ2-7; 9 bases line up with TRBD1. Germline V gene data show CDR1 as SGHVS and CDR2 as FQNEAQ. V trimming: 5 bases; J trimming: 5 bases; junction bases outside the gene matches: 10. The CDR3 contains 15 residues. CDR3 nucleotide sequence: TGTGCCAGCAGCCCGCTCGGACAGGGGTGGAACGAGCAGTACTTC. This translates into CASSPLGQGWNEQYF.

The chain uses TRBV19 and TRBJ1-2, with unresolved D. V lost 3 bases, J lost 1 base, and 9 bases lay in between. Germline V gene lookup returns CDR1 LNHDA and CDR2 SQIVND (reference sequence). The CDR3 has 14 amino acids. This CDR3 is CASSISADNYGYTF. The DNA of the CDR3 is TGTGCCAGTAGTATCTCGGCTGATAACTATGGCTACACCTTC.

This clone was detected only a few times. The chain couples TRBV18 to TRBJ2-1, with 9 positions matching TRBD1. This CDR3 region has 12 residues. The germline CDR1 and CDR2 sequences are KGHSH and LQKENI. V lost 2 bases, J lost 14 bases, and 4 bases stayed unmatched. The DNA for the CDR3 is TGTGCCAGCTCACCAAAGGGACAGGGAAAGTTCTTC. It is translated as CASSPKGQGKFF.

This chain uses TRBV7-2 with TRBJ2-5, with TRBD1 as a possible D gene (6 bases). The germline V gene has CDR1 SGHTA and CDR2 FQGNSA. Trimming left V 4 bases short and J 5 bases short, with 17 bases between. This CDR3 comprises 15 residues. CDR3 in DNA: TGTGCCAGCAGCTCCCACAGGGTCAGGGAGGAGACCCAGTACTTC. This encodes CASSSHRVREETQYF.

The chain links TRBV19 to TRBJ2-3; D may be TRBD1 (6 bases). In germline, CDR1 is LNHDA, CDR2 SQIVND (reference sequence). With 1 base removed from V and 4 bases from J, the gap between germline ends came to 12 bases. The CDR3 extends over 15 amino acids. In DNA, the CDR3 is TGTGCCAGTAGTATAGGAGGGGGTTTTTCAGATACGCAGTATTTT. It translates to CASSIGGGFSDTQYF.

The chain has TRBV15 and TRBJ1-3, with D possibly being TRBD1 (5 bases). CDR1 LNHNV and CDR2 YYDKDF come from the germline V gene (reference sequence). The CDR3 contains 14 residues. The V end was cut by 1 base, the J end by 3 bases, with 7 bases between. The CDR3 DNA reads as TGTGCCACCAGCAGAGGGGGGGATGGAAACACCATATATTTT. Its translation: CATSRGGDGNTIYF. The entire variable domain, with the rest obtained from reference TRBV15 and TRBJ1-3, is as follows: DAMVIQNPRYQVTQFGKPVTLSCSQTLNHNVMYWYQQKSSQAPKLLFHYYDKDFNNEADTPDNFQSRRPNTSFCFLDIRSPGLGDTAMYLCATSRGGDGNTIYFGEGSWLTVV.

This clone was detected only a few times. The rearrangement links TRBV2 to TRBJ1-1, with TRBD1 as a possible D gene (5 bases). The CDR3 loop spans 12 amino acids. V was cut by 5 bases and J by 9 bases, with 13 bases left in between. Germline assignment: CDR1 SNHLY and CDR2 FYNNEI. CDR3 loop: CASSITGSQAFF. The CDR3 coding sequence is TGTGCCAGCAGTATCACAGGATCCCAAGCTTTCTTT.

The chain links TRBV11-3 to TRBJ2-1; perhaps TRBD1 as D (8 bases). Germline CDR1 and CDR2: SGHNT and YENEEA. V lost 5 bases to trimming and J lost 5 bases, with 16 bases between them. The CDR3 extends over 15 amino acids. The CDR3 loop reads CASSPRQGRDNEQFF. The CDR3 DNA sequence: TGTGCCAGCAGCCCGCGACAGGGGAGGGACAATGAGCAGTTCTTC.

The chain employs TRBV2 and TRBJ1-4; a possible D gene is TRBD1 (6 bases). The CDR3 has 17 amino acids. Looked up from germline, CDR1 is SNHLY and CDR2 is FYNNEI. The germline V and J ends were trimmed by 6 bases and 0 bases, with 17 bases remaining between them. CDR3 sequence (DNA): TGTGCCAGCAGAACAAGTCAGGGGAGACCAACTAATGAAAAACTGTTTTTT. As protein: CASRTSQGRPTNEKLFF.

The genes are TRBV28 and TRBJ1-1; a weak D match, TRBD1 (6 bases). Germline CDR1 MDHEN, CDR2 SYDVKM. Trimming removed 8 bases at V and 1 base at J, with 23 bases between. This CDR3 contains 17 residues. The CDR3 sequence is CASGRGGPRSRNTEAFF. CDR3 sequence (DNA): TGTGCCAGCGGCCGAGGGGGGCCCCGATCCCGGAACACTGAAGCTTTCTTT.